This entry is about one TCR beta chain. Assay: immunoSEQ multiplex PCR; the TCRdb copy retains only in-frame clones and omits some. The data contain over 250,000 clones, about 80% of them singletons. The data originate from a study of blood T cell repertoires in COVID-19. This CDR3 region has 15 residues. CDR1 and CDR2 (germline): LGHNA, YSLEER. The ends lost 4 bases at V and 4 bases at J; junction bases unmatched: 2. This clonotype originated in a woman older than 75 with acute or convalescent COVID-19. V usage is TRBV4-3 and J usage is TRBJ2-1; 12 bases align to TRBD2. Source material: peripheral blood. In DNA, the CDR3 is TGCGCCAGCAGCCTAGGACTAGCGGGGTACAATGAGCAGTTCTTC. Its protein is CASSLGLAGYNEQFF.